Described below is a single TCR beta chain sequence and its context. Its target is unknown. The entry originates in a study of T cells in Graves' hyperthyroidism and ophthalmopathy. Study-wide findings and caveats: Most thyroid clonotypes expanded above 0.001 were also detected in blood.

Regions amplified from RNA transcripts were the TCR beta CDR3 regions. The HTBI primer set served for first-round RT-PCR of the TCR CDR3. TCRdb re-analysed the multiplex PCR reads in MiXCR, keeping a single row per CDR3 protein. The data show 560,000 or so distinct CDR3 sequences, with under 60% seen just once and 8.2% held by the top ten. Stable disease denoted Graves' hyperthyroidism without ophthalmopathy progression within 18 months. A patient was excluded if there was uncontrolled infection, other autoimmune disease, pregnancy or lactation. Per germline, CDR1 KGHDR and CDR2 SFDVKD. This CDR3 is 17 amino acids long. The V end lost 7 bases, the J end lost 3 bases, and 21 bases lay between the germline ends.

This clonotype originated in a woman under 30 with Graves' hyperthyroidism. This chain connects TRBV24-1 to TRBJ1-5; no clear D. Source material: peripheral blood or thyroid tissue (not recorded which). The CDR3 loop is CATSLLGGESHNQPQHF. The CDR3 DNA follows: TGTGCCACCAGCTTACTCGGCGGGGAGTCCCACAATCAGCCCCAGCATTTT.